This is a list of T cell receptor beta chains from one sample in a study of shared clonotypes between healthy human individuals. The protocol was immunoSEQ multiplex PCR, while the TCRdb copy is restricted to in-frame clones and leaves out a portion. The table lists about 2.4 million clones, approximately 94% of them singletons, with around 0.15% in the top ten. The sample consisted of naive CD4+ T cells sorted from blood. Receptors originate from a man between 18 and 35 years old in good health. Both conserved end residues are part of each CDR3. The D gene is left open where the match is weak. Clone size, where shown, is once, few, many, or a class for clones that have expanded.

v_call: TRBV5-1
cdr3_length: 18
d_call: TRBD2
j_call: TRBJ2-1
clone_size: -
cdr3_aa: CASSLGLAGTSSYNEQFF
cdr3_nt: TGCGCCAGCAGCTTAGGGCTAGCGGGGACGAGCTCCTACAATGAGCAGTTCTTC

v_call: TRBV6-5
cdr3_length: 14
d_call: -
j_call: TRBJ2-3
clone_size: -
cdr3_aa: CASSYGEGTDTQYF
cdr3_nt: TGTGCCAGCAGTTATGGAGAGGGCACAGATACGCAGTATTTT

v_call: TRBV30
cdr3_length: 13
d_call: -
j_call: TRBJ1-5
clone_size: -
cdr3_aa: CAWSGGHNQPQHF
cdr3_nt: TGTGCCTGGAGTGGCGGACACAATCAGCCCCAGCATTTT

v_call: TRBV11-2
cdr3_length: 18
d_call: -
j_call: TRBJ1-6
clone_size: -
cdr3_aa: CASSLYRTASSYNSPLHF
cdr3_nt: TGTGCCAGCAGCTTATACCGCACGGCCAGCTCCTATAATTCACCCCTCCACTTT

v_call: TRBV6-6
cdr3_length: 15
d_call: TRBD1
j_call: TRBJ1-1
clone_size: -
cdr3_aa: CASSFGTGGLPVPFF
cdr3_nt: TGTGCCAGCAGTTTCGGGACAGGGGGTCTCCCGGTACCTTTCTTT

v_call: TRBV6-1
cdr3_length: 16
d_call: TRBD1
j_call: TRBJ1-5
clone_size: -
cdr3_aa: CASSGKGQGYNQPQHF
cdr3_nt: TGTGCCAGCAGTGGCAAGGGACAGGGTTACAATCAGCCCCAGCATTTT

v_call: TRBV11-2
cdr3_length: 16
d_call: TRBD2
j_call: TRBJ2-7
clone_size: -
cdr3_aa: CASSDPGLASSYEQYF
cdr3_nt: TGTGCCAGCAGCGACCCGGGACTAGCGAGCTCCTACGAGCAGTACTTC

v_call: TRBV19
cdr3_length: 14
d_call: TRBD1
j_call: TRBJ1-1
clone_size: -
cdr3_aa: CASSIQGARTEAFF
cdr3_nt: TGTGCCAGTAGTATACAGGGGGCGAGGACTGAAGCTTTCTTT

v_call: TRBV28
cdr3_length: 11
d_call: -
j_call: TRBJ1-2
clone_size: -
cdr3_aa: CASIGDYGYTF
cdr3_nt: TGTGCCAGCATAGGTGACTATGGCTACACCTTC

v_call: TRBV7-9
cdr3_length: 14
d_call: -
j_call: TRBJ2-2
clone_size: -
cdr3_aa: CASSLVPNTGELFF
cdr3_nt: TGTGCCAGCAGCTTAGTCCCGAACACCGGGGAGCTGTTTTTT

v_call: TRBV7-2
cdr3_length: 16
d_call: TRBD2
j_call: TRBJ2-5
clone_size: -
cdr3_aa: CASSFPGAGGSETQYF
cdr3_nt: TGTGCCAGCAGCTTTCCCGGGGCGGGAGGTTCAGAGACCCAGTACTTC

v_call: TRBV5-1
cdr3_length: 15
d_call: TRBD1
j_call: TRBJ1-5
clone_size: -
cdr3_aa: CASWTLGQGNQPQHF
cdr3_nt: TGCGCCAGCTGGACCTTGGGACAGGGGAATCAGCCCCAGCATTTT

v_call: TRBV27
cdr3_length: 13
d_call: -
j_call: TRBJ2-7
clone_size: once
cdr3_aa: CASSSRASYEQYF
cdr3_nt: TGTGCCAGCAGTTCCCGCGCGTCCTACGAGCAGTACTTC

v_call: TRBV20-1
cdr3_length: 11
d_call: -
j_call: TRBJ2-5
clone_size: -
cdr3_aa: CSASGEETQYF
cdr3_nt: TGCAGTGCTAGCGGAGAAGAGACCCAGTACTTC

v_call: TRBV30
cdr3_length: 13
d_call: TRBD1
j_call: TRBJ1-2
clone_size: -
cdr3_aa: CAWSVRQGDGYTF
cdr3_nt: TGTGCCTGGAGTGTAAGACAGGGAGATGGCTACACCTTC

v_call: TRBV7-9
cdr3_length: 16
d_call: TRBD2
j_call: TRBJ2-1
clone_size: -
cdr3_aa: CASSPLAGHSYNEQFF
cdr3_nt: TGTGCCAGCAGCCCCTTAGCGGGGCACTCCTACAATGAGCAGTTCTTC

v_call: TRBV7-9
cdr3_length: 15
d_call: -
j_call: TRBJ1-6
clone_size: few
cdr3_aa: CASSLGTGYNSPLHF
cdr3_nt: TGTGCCAGCAGCCTCGGGACGGGGTATAATTCACCCCTCCACTTT

v_call: TRBV6-1
cdr3_length: 11
d_call: -
j_call: TRBJ1-5
clone_size: -
cdr3_aa: CASSQNQPQHF
cdr3_nt: TGTGCCAGCAGTCAGAATCAGCCCCAGCATTTT

v_call: TRBV7-8
cdr3_length: 15
d_call: -
j_call: TRBJ1-2
clone_size: -
cdr3_aa: CASSLAGIPNYGYTF
cdr3_nt: TGTGCCAGCAGCTTAGCGGGAATCCCTAACTATGGCTACACCTTC

v_call: TRBV19
cdr3_length: 14
d_call: -
j_call: TRBJ1-1
clone_size: -
cdr3_aa: CASRFPGQNTEAFF
cdr3_nt: TGTGCCAGTAGGTTTCCGGGACAGAACACTGAAGCTTTCTTT

v_call: TRBV28
cdr3_length: 15
d_call: -
j_call: TRBJ2-7
clone_size: -
cdr3_aa: CASSSPAQGAYEQYF
cdr3_nt: TGTGCCAGCAGTTCACCCGCGCAGGGCGCCTACGAGCAGTACTTC

v_call: TRBV19
cdr3_length: 14
d_call: -
j_call: TRBJ1-4
clone_size: -
cdr3_aa: CASRPGPTNEKLFF
cdr3_nt: TGTGCCAGTCGACCTGGGCCGACTAATGAAAAACTGTTTTTT

v_call: TRBV7-2
cdr3_length: 17
d_call: -
j_call: TRBJ1-3
clone_size: -
cdr3_aa: CASSPQTRVYAGNTIYF
cdr3_nt: TGTGCCAGCAGCCCCCAGACACGGGTGTACGCTGGAAACACCATATATTTT

v_call: TRBV15
cdr3_length: 15
d_call: -
j_call: TRBJ2-7
clone_size: -
cdr3_aa: CATSRGGAGDYEQYF
cdr3_nt: TGTGCCACCAGCAGAGGGGGGGCGGGGGACTACGAGCAGTACTTC

v_call: TRBV7-2
cdr3_length: 15
d_call: -
j_call: TRBJ2-1
clone_size: -
cdr3_aa: CASSLVGITYNEQFF
cdr3_nt: TGTGCCAGCAGCTTAGTAGGAATTACCTACAATGAGCAGTTCTTC

v_call: TRBV6-5
cdr3_length: 13
d_call: -
j_call: TRBJ2-7
clone_size: -
cdr3_aa: CASGKDRAYEQYF
cdr3_nt: TGTGCCAGCGGAAAGGACAGAGCCTACGAGCAGTACTTC

v_call: TRBV28
cdr3_length: 13
d_call: -
j_call: TRBJ1-1
clone_size: -
cdr3_aa: CASRQPGNTEAFF
cdr3_nt: TGTGCCAGCAGACAACCGGGGAACACTGAAGCTTTCTTT

v_call: TRBV19
cdr3_length: 16
d_call: -
j_call: TRBJ1-2
clone_size: -
cdr3_aa: CASSMGYALVSYGYTF
cdr3_nt: TGTGCCAGTAGTATGGGGTATGCGCTGGTTAGCTATGGCTACACCTTC

v_call: TRBV6-5
cdr3_length: 13
d_call: -
j_call: TRBJ1-2
clone_size: -
cdr3_aa: CASSPPVEGGYTF
cdr3_nt: TGTGCCAGCAGCCCACCGGTGGAGGGTGGCTACACCTTC

v_call: TRBV7-9
cdr3_length: 15
d_call: TRBD1
j_call: TRBJ1-2
clone_size: -
cdr3_aa: CASSSKTGSNYGYTF
cdr3_nt: TGTGCCAGCAGCTCCAAGACAGGGTCGAACTATGGCTACACCTTC

v_call: TRBV7-2
cdr3_length: 14
d_call: -
j_call: TRBJ2-3
clone_size: -
cdr3_aa: CASSLATVSDTQYF
cdr3_nt: TGTGCCAGCAGCTTAGCGACGGTGTCAGATACGCAGTATTTT

v_call: TRBV18
cdr3_length: 12
d_call: -
j_call: TRBJ2-7
clone_size: -
cdr3_aa: CASSLDRNEQYF
cdr3_nt: TGTGCCAGCTCACTGGACAGAAACGAGCAGTACTTC

v_call: TRBV27
cdr3_length: 16
d_call: -
j_call: TRBJ1-5
clone_size: -
cdr3_aa: CASSLGWESGNQPQHF
cdr3_nt: TGTGCCAGCAGTTTAGGATGGGAGTCGGGCAATCAGCCCCAGCATTTT

v_call: TRBV12-5
cdr3_length: 14
d_call: -
j_call: TRBJ1-2
clone_size: -
cdr3_aa: CASGLVPQNYGYTF
cdr3_nt: TGTGCTAGTGGTTTGGTTCCACAGAACTATGGCTACACCTTC

v_call: TRBV7-9
cdr3_length: 14
d_call: -
j_call: TRBJ1-1
clone_size: -
cdr3_aa: CASSRGALNTEAFF
cdr3_nt: TGTGCCAGCAGCCGGGGGGCTTTGAACACTGAAGCTTTCTTT

v_call: TRBV25-1
cdr3_length: 11
d_call: -
j_call: TRBJ2-7
clone_size: -
cdr3_aa: CASSGASEQYF
cdr3_nt: TGTGCCAGCAGTGGCGCGTCCGAGCAGTACTTC

v_call: TRBV28
cdr3_length: 12
d_call: TRBD1
j_call: TRBJ1-2
clone_size: -
cdr3_aa: CASREPQGGYTF
cdr3_nt: TGTGCCAGCAGGGAACCACAGGGGGGCTACACCTTC

v_call: TRBV7-3
cdr3_length: 11
d_call: -
j_call: TRBJ1-6
clone_size: -
cdr3_aa: CASLRRSPLHF
cdr3_nt: TGTGCCAGCCTACGCCGGTCACCCCTCCACTTT

v_call: TRBV6-5
cdr3_length: 14
d_call: -
j_call: TRBJ1-1
clone_size: -
cdr3_aa: CASSYAGRDTEAFF
cdr3_nt: TGTGCCAGCAGCTATGCCGGTAGGGACACTGAAGCTTTCTTT

v_call: TRBV5-5
cdr3_length: 15
d_call: TRBD1
j_call: TRBJ2-7
clone_size: -
cdr3_aa: CASSWEGQGAGEQYF
cdr3_nt: TGTGCCAGCAGCTGGGAGGGACAGGGGGCGGGCGAGCAGTACTTC

v_call: TRBV6-1
cdr3_length: 14
d_call: -
j_call: TRBJ1-6
clone_size: -
cdr3_aa: CASSEVAFNSPLHF
cdr3_nt: TGTGCCAGCAGTGAGGTAGCTTTTAATTCACCCCTCCACTTT

v_call: TRBV29-1
cdr3_length: 15
d_call: -
j_call: TRBJ1-3
clone_size: once
cdr3_aa: CSVEWTQDSGNTIYF
cdr3_nt: TGCAGCGTTGAATGGACGCAAGACTCTGGAAACACCATATATTTT

v_call: TRBV7-2
cdr3_length: 16
d_call: TRBD2
j_call: TRBJ2-7
clone_size: -
cdr3_aa: CASSLGGTSGIYEQYF
cdr3_nt: TGTGCCAGCAGCTTAGGCGGGACTAGCGGGATATACGAGCAGTACTTC

v_call: TRBV10-1
cdr3_length: 16
d_call: TRBD2
j_call: TRBJ2-1
clone_size: -
cdr3_aa: CASSRYVAGGYNEQFF
cdr3_nt: TGCGCCAGCAGTCGATATGTGGCGGGGGGTTACAATGAGCAGTTCTTC

v_call: TRBV9
cdr3_length: 21
d_call: TRBD1
j_call: TRBJ2-6
clone_size: -
cdr3_aa: CASSVRDRGNPGVSGANVLTF
cdr3_nt: TGTGCCAGCAGCGTTCGGGACAGGGGAAATCCTGGAGTATCTGGGGCCAACGTCCTGACTTTC

v_call: TRBV15
cdr3_length: 16
d_call: TRBD1
j_call: TRBJ1-2
clone_size: -
cdr3_aa: CATSTWRTGGYYGYTF
cdr3_nt: TGTGCCACCAGCACTTGGAGGACAGGGGGTTACTATGGCTACACCTTC

v_call: TRBV5-4
cdr3_length: 14
d_call: -
j_call: TRBJ2-3
clone_size: -
cdr3_aa: CASRGGGGTDTQYF
cdr3_nt: TGTGCCAGCAGGGGCGGGGGCGGCACAGATACGCAGTATTTT

v_call: TRBV18
cdr3_length: 12
d_call: -
j_call: TRBJ1-3
clone_size: -
cdr3_aa: CASSLSGNTIYF
cdr3_nt: TGTGCCAGCTCACTCTCTGGAAACACCATATATTTT

v_call: TRBV18
cdr3_length: 13
d_call: -
j_call: TRBJ2-1
clone_size: -
cdr3_aa: CASSRYRDNEQFF
cdr3_nt: TGTGCCAGCTCACGATACAGAGACAATGAGCAGTTCTTC

v_call: TRBV27
cdr3_length: 13
d_call: -
j_call: TRBJ2-3
clone_size: -
cdr3_aa: CASSLLVEGSAYF
cdr3_nt: TGTGCCAGCAGTTTACTGGTGGAGGGTTCCGCGTATTTT

v_call: TRBV10-3
cdr3_length: 13
d_call: TRBD1
j_call: TRBJ2-5
clone_size: -
cdr3_aa: CATQEGARETQYF
cdr3_nt: TGTGCCACACAAGAGGGGGCGCGGGAGACCCAGTACTTC

v_call: TRBV5-4
cdr3_length: 17
d_call: -
j_call: TRBJ2-1
clone_size: -
cdr3_aa: CASSLEGAGLPYNEQFF
cdr3_nt: TGTGCCAGCAGCCTGGAAGGTGCCGGACTTCCCTACAATGAGCAGTTCTTC

v_call: TRBV19
cdr3_length: 14
d_call: TRBD1
j_call: TRBJ2-7
clone_size: -
cdr3_aa: CASSQIPGQGEQYF
cdr3_nt: TGTGCCAGTAGTCAAATCCCCGGACAGGGCGAGCAGTACTTC

v_call: TRBV7-9
cdr3_length: 14
d_call: -
j_call: TRBJ2-1
clone_size: -
cdr3_aa: CASSLEGSYNEQFF
cdr3_nt: TGTGCCAGCAGCCTGGAGGGTTCCTACAATGAGCAGTTCTTC

v_call: TRBV9
cdr3_length: 16
d_call: -
j_call: TRBJ1-6
clone_size: -
cdr3_aa: CASSVSGLGNNSPLHF
cdr3_nt: TGTGCCAGCAGCGTTTCAGGGTTGGGAAATAATTCACCCCTCCACTTT